This entry describes one T cell receptor beta chain. TCRdb keeps only in-frame clones here, not all; method: immunoSEQ multiplex PCR. The data contain more than 140,000 clones, less than 95% of them singletons. This record belongs to a study of control samples from healthy donors and cancer patients. CDR3 length: 15 residues. V lost 4 bases to trimming and J lost 1 base, with 12 bases between them. CDR1 is MNHEY and CDR2 is SVGEGT in the germline V gene. V usage is TRBV6-2 or TRBV6-3 and J usage is TRBJ2-3, with D maybe TRBD2 (6 bases). The origin of this receptor is a man between 18 and 29 years old in good health. The sequenced material came from blood. DNA for the CDR3: TGTGCCAGCAGTTCCCCGACTAGACGCACAGATACGCAGTATTTT. Its translation: CASSSPTRRTDTQYF.